What follows are 6 T cell receptor beta chains derived from one specimen sequenced in a study of response to subunit inactivated influenza vaccine. TCRdb reprocessed the RT-PCR reads via MiXCR and lists one record per CDR3 protein. Seen here are fewer than 700,000 distinct CDR3 sequences, 10% to 15% observed once, and the top ten hold under 15%. This specimen was PBMCs from blood, taken roughly 45 days after vaccination. These TCRs come from a man in his fifties who received an inactivated influenza vaccine.

V is TRBV7-8 and J is TRBJ2-5; 9 nucleotides agree with TRBD2. CDR1 is SGHVS and CDR2 is FQNEAQ in the germline V gene. CDR3 size: 16 residues. The J segment lost 1 base and the V segment lost 4 bases, leaving 7 bases of the junction unmatched. The CDR3 DNA is TGTGCCAGCAGCTCATCGACTAGCGGTGGCCAAGAGACCCAGTACTTC. This gives the protein CASSSSTSGGQETQYF.

The V call is TRBV20-1, the J call TRBJ1-3, with 7 bases matching TRBD1. Germline trimming cut 4 bases from V and 0 bases from J; bases unmatched to any gene: 3. The CDR3 has 14 residues. Germline CDR1 DFQATT, CDR2 SNEGSKA (reference sequence). This CDR3 reads CSAIDRASGNTIYF. The CDR3 coding sequence is TGCAGTGCTATCGACAGGGCCTCTGGAAACACCATATATTTT.

This clonotype was counted between two and nine times. The V gene is TRBV20-1, the J gene TRBJ2-3; D gene ambiguous. Trimming removed 1 base from V and 1 base from J, with 9 bases in between. CDR3 length: 14 amino acids. Germline-derived CDR1 and CDR2 are DFQATT and SNEGSKA (reference sequence). The CDR3 sequence: CSARAGEGTDTQYF. The CDR3 coding sequence is TGCAGTGCTAGAGCTGGAGAGGGCACAGATACGCAGTATTTT.

There are a few counts of this clonotype. CDR3 coding DNA: TGCGCCAGCAGTGAGTCCCGGACAGGCTATAGCAATCAGCCCCAGCATTTT. This gives the protein CASSESRTGYSNQPQHF. The chain recombines TRBV10-2 with TRBJ1-5; TRBD1 matches 7 bases. The CDR3 is 17 residues long. Germline V gene lookup returns CDR1 WSHSY and CDR2 SAAADI. The V gene end was trimmed by 0 bases and the J gene end by 0 bases; junction bases not matched to a gene: 5.

This clonotype has a count of ten or more. The chain employs TRBV9 and TRBJ2-7; 8 bases are a match to TRBD1. J lost 4 bases, V lost 0 bases, and 6 bases had no gene match. The germline CDR1 and CDR2 sequences are SGDLS and YYNGEE. CDR3 length equals 15 residues. CDR3 nucleotides: TGTGCCAGCAGCGTAGCATCAGGGGGCGGATACGAGCAGTACTTC. It specifies CASSVASGGGYEQYF.

The table lists this clonotype with a few counts. The chain uses TRBV28 and TRBJ2-7, with 7 bases fitting TRBD2. J was trimmed by 4 bases and V by 3 bases; bases with no gene match: 6. CDR3 length: 14 residues. The germline gives CDR1 MDHEN, CDR2 SYDVKM. The CDR3 here is CASSLMGGVYEQYF. The CDR3 coding sequence is TGTGCCAGCAGTTTGATGGGAGGGGTATACGAGCAGTACTTC.